These 9 T cell receptor beta chains share one sample of origin, sequenced in a study of OX40 agonist ivuxolimab in advanced cancers. The table came from immunoSEQ multiplex PCR; TCRdb's copy has only in-frame clones and leaves some out. The sample includes tens of thousands of clones, 85% to 90% of them seen just once. Sequenced here: CD4+ or CD8+ T cells sorted from blood, sampled in a trial of the OX40 agonist ivuxolimab. The receptors here all came from an adult with an advanced solid tumor such as melanoma, head and neck, liver or kidney cancer.

CDR3 protein: CATSRDNEQFF. The CDR3 DNA sequence: TGTGCCACCAGCAGAGATAATGAGCAGTTCTTC. The chain joins TRBV15 to TRBJ2-1, with D hard to call. The CDR3 contains 11 residues. Trimming left V 0 bases short and J 7 bases short, with 1 base between. Germline V lookup: CDR1 LNHNV, CDR2 YYDKDF (reference sequence).

This sequence joins TRBV28 and TRBJ1-6; D is possibly TRBD1 (5 bases). Trimming took off 5 bases at V and 6 bases at J, with 14 bases between the two ends. This CDR3 has 15 amino acids. Germline-derived CDR1 and CDR2 are MDHEN and SYDVKM. In DNA form, the CDR3 reads TGTGCCAGCAGTCAAGTCCAGGGTAGTAATTCACCCCTCCACTTT. It encodes CASSQVQGSNSPLHF.

J is TRBJ2-2 and V is TRBV7-2, with D tentatively TRBD1 or TRBD2 (6 bases each). Germline CDR1 and CDR2: SGHTA and FQGNSA. Trimming took off 2 bases at V and 4 bases at J, with 11 bases between the two ends. The CDR3 is 15 amino acids. The CDR3 DNA is TGTGCCAGCAGCTTAAAGGGGGGCCTCACCGGGGAGCTGTTTTTT. Protein sequence: CASSLKGGLTGELFF.

V usage is TRBV4-2 and J usage is TRBJ1-3; no clear D. The CDR3 runs to 17 residues. V was pared by 0 bases and J by 0 bases, with 12 bases between. CDR1 and CDR2 from the germline V gene are LGHNA and YNFKEQ. CDR3 amino acids: CASSQDDSEYSGNTIYF. The CDR3 DNA reads as TGTGCCAGCAGCCAAGATGATTCCGAATACTCTGGAAACACCATATATTTT.

The V call is TRBV6-6, the J call TRBJ1-4, with TRBD1 matching 9 bases. Germline V gene lookup returns CDR1 MNHNY and CDR2 SVGAGI (reference sequence). The CDR3 runs to 15 residues. V lost 3 bases, J lost 5 bases, and 4 bases stayed unmatched. The CDR3 reads CASSYGQGLNEKLFF. CDR3 DNA sequence: TGTGCCAGCAGTTATGGACAGGGGTTGAATGAAAAACTGTTTTTT.

The chain is built from TRBV5-5 and TRBJ2-1; D is tentatively TRBD1 or TRBD2 (5 bases each). Germline CDR1 is SGHKS and CDR2 is YYEKEE (reference sequence). The V end was cut by 4 bases, the J end by 0 bases, with 17 bases between. The CDR3 is 17 amino acids. CDR3 amino acids: CASSQSFGTISYNEQFF. The CDR3 DNA follows: TGTGCCAGCAGCCAGAGTTTCGGGACCATCTCCTACAATGAGCAGTTCTTC.

The chain is built from TRBV28 and TRBJ2-7; D remains ambiguous. Germline CDR1 is MDHEN and CDR2 is SYDVKM. The V end lost 6 bases, the J end lost 2 bases, and 14 bases lay between the germline ends. The CDR3 runs 14 residues. CDR3 DNA sequence: TGTGCCAGCAGCGGACCGAATACCCCCTACGAGCAGTACTTC. It yields the protein CASSGPNTPYEQYF.

The chain combines TRBV11-2 with TRBJ1-5; 9 bases fit TRBD1. This CDR3 region has 15 residues. Germline V lookup: CDR1 SGHAT, CDR2 FQNNGV. The ends lost 4 bases at V and 8 bases at J; junction bases unmatched: 9. The CDR3 bases are TGTGCCAGCAGCTCAGTGGGGACAGGGAGGGAGCCCCAGCATTTT. Its protein is CASSSVGTGREPQHF.

The genes are TRBV5-5 and TRBJ2-7, with unresolved D. Deletions cut 4 bases from V and 3 bases from J, with 11 bases between. The CDR3 is made up of 13 amino acids. Germline V gene sequence: CDR1 SGHKS, CDR2 YYEKEE (reference sequence). CDR3 DNA: TGTGCCAGCAGCCTCCTGCTACTCTACGAGCAGTACTTC. Protein sequence: CASSLLLLYEQYF.